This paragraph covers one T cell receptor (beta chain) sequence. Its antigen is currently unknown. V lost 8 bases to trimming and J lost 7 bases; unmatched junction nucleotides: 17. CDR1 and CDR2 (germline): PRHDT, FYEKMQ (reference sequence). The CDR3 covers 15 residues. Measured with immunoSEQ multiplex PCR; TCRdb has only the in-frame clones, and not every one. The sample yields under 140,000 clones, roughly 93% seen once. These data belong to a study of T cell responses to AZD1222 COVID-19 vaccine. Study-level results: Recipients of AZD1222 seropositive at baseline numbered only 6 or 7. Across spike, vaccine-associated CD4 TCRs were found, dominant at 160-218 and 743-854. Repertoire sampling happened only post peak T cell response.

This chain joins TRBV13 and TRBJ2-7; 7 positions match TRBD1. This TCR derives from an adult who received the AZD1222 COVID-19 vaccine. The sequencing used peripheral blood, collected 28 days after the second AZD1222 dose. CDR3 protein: CASARFFSTGWEQYF. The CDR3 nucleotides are TGTGCCAGCGCTCGGTTCTTCTCGACAGGGTGGGAGCAGTACTTC.